Described below is a single T cell receptor (beta chain) sequence and its context. Trimming removed 3 bases at V and 3 bases at J, with 20 bases between. Germline-derived CDR1 and CDR2 are LNHNV and YYDKDF (reference sequence). The CDR3 extends over 17 amino acids. The sample is drawn from a study of blood T cell repertoires in COVID-19. Overall study context: The United States, Italy and Spain supplied acute and convalescent COVID-19 samples.

Per the original data handling: Estimated nucleated cell counts came from reference gene primer amplification. Sequencing used immunoSEQ multiplex PCR; TCRdb keeps in-frame clones, though not all of them. The DNA gave D and trimming, while V, J and clone size come from that table. The data hold some 88,000 clones, with 70% to 90% observed a single time. The TCR comes from a woman aged 70-85 years with acute or convalescent COVID-19. The J gene is TRBJ1-2, the V gene TRBV15; D perhaps matches TRBD1 (6 bases). The sample was peripheral blood. The CDR3 DNA is TGTGCCACCAGCAGGACGACTCAGGGGCCCCTCCACTATGGCTACACCTTC. This translates into CATSRTTQGPLHYGYTF.